This TCR beta chain was recorded in a study of molecular identifiers for immune sequencing clone quantification. Between the trimmed V and J ends, which lost 4 bases and 5 bases, there was a span of 12 bases. Germline CDR1 is DFQATT and CDR2 is SNEGSKA (reference sequence). This CDR3 is 13 amino acids long. Turning to this clonotype: The antigen remains undetermined. This likely comes from a read error, as the CDR3 has no conserved phenylalanine or tryptophan at its end.

Overall study results and limits: More than 97% of effector molecules, versus under 1% of naive-cell molecules, belonged to clones above 20 RNA copies.

In TCRdb, the PCR reads were re-called with MiXCR into one record per CDR3 protein. The profile shows 460,000 or so distinct CDR3 sequences, around 25% of them singletons. Sequenced input: naive CD8+ T cells from blood, with Jurkat cell RNA spiked in. The subset is: FACS-sorted CD8+CD4-CCR7+CD45RA+ naive T cells. This chain uses TRBV20-1 with TRBJ2-4, with D perhaps matching TRBD1 or TRBD2 (5 bases each). The receptor was derived from a human donor in good health. Some libraries in this study had Jurkat cell RNA spiked in. The CDR3 is CSATPRGQNIQYL. CDR3 nucleotides: TGCAGTGCTACCCCGAGGGGCCAAAACATTCAGTACCTC.